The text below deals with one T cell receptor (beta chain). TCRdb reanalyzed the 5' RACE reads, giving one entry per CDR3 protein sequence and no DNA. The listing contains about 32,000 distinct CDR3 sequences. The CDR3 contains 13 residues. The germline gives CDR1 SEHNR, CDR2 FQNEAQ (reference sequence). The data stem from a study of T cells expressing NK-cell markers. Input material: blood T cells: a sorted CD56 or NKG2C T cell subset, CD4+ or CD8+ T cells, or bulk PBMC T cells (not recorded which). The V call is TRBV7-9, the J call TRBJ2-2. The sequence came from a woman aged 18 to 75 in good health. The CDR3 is CASSLGFGGELFF.